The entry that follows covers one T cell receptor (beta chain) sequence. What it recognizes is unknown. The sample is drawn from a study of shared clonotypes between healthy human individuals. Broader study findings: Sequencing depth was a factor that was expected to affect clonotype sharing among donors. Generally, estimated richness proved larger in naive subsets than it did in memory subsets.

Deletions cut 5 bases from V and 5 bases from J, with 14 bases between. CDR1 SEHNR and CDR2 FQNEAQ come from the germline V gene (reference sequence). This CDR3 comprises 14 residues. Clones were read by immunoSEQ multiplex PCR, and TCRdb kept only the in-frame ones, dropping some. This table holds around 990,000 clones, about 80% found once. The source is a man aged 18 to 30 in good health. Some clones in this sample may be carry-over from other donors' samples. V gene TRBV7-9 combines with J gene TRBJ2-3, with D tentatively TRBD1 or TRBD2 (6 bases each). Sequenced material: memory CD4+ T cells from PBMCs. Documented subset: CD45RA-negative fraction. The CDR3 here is CASSARGGGDTQYF. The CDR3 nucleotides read TGTGCCAGCAGCGCCAGGGGAGGAGGAGATACGCAGTATTTT.